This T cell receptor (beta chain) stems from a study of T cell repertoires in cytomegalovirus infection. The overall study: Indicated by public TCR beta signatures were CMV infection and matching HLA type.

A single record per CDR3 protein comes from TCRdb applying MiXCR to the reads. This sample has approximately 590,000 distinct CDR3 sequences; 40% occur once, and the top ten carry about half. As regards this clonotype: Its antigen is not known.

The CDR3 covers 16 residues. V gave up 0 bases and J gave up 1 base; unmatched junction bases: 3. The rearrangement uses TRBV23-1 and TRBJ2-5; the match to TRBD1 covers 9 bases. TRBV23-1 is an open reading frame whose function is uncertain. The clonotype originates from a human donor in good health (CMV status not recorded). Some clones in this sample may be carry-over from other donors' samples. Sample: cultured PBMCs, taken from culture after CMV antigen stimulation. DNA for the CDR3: TGCGCCAGCAGTCAATCAGCGACAGGGGGCCAAGAGACCCAGTACTTC. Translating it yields CASSQSATGGQETQYF.